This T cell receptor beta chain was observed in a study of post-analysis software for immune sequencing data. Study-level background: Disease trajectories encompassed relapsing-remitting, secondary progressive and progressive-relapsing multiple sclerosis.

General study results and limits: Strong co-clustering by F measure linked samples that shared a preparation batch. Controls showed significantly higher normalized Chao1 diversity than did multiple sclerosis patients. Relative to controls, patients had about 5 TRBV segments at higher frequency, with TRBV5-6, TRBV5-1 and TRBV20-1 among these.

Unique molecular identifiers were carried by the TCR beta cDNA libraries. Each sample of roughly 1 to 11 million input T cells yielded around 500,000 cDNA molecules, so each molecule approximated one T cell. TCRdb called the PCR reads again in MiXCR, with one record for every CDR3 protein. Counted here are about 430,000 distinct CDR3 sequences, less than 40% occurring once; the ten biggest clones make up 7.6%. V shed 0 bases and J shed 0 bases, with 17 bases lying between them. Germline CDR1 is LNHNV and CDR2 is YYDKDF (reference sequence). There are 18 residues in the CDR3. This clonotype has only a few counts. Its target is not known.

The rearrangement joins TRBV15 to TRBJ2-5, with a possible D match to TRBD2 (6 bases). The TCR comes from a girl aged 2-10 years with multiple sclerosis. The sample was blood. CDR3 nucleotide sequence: TGTGCCACCAGCAGAGAGGGGACTCGTCGGCCGTACCAAGAGACCCAGTACTTC. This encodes CATSREGTRRPYQETQYF. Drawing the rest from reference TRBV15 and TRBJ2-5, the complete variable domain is DAMVIQNPRYQVTQFGKPVTLSCSQTLNHNVMYWYQQKSSQAPKLLFHYYDKDFNNEADTPDNFQSRRPNTSFCFLDIRSPGLGDTAMYLCATSREGTRRPYQETQYFGPGTRLLVL.